Each of the 13 T cell receptor beta chains below was sequenced from the same sample in a study of blood T cell repertoires in COVID-19. TCRdb's copy holds only in-frame clones and misses some; the assay was immunoSEQ multiplex PCR. Found here are 150,000 to 200,000 clones, almost 85% of them singletons; the top ten hold 11%. Sequencing input: PBMCs or T cells enriched from blood (not recorded which). These receptors all come from a man aged 50-60 years who had recovered from COVID-19.

The DNA of the CDR3 is TGTGCCAGCAGTTTGTCAGCAGGGCTCACAGATACGCAGTATTTT. Its translation: CASSLSAGLTDTQYF. The chain is built from TRBV28 and TRBJ2-3; D might be TRBD1 (5 bases). CDR1 and CDR2 from the germline V gene are MDHEN and SYDVKM. Trimming shortened V by 3 bases and J by 2 bases, and 12 bases separated the two germline ends. The length of the CDR3 is 15 residues.

The V gene is TRBV24-1, the J gene TRBJ2-7, with 8 nucleotides matching TRBD2. Unmatched junction bases numbered 16, after V lost 9 bases and J lost 10 bases. CDR1 is KGHDR and CDR2 is SFDVKD in the germline V gene. CDR3 size: 14 residues. CDR3 sequence: CATARGSAGATQYF. CDR3 coding DNA: TGTGCCACCGCCCGAGGGTCAGCGGGAGCGACACAGTACTTC.

V gene TRBV11-2 combines with J gene TRBJ2-6, with unresolved D. V was cut by 2 bases and J by 0 bases, with 8 bases left in between. The CDR3 totals 16 residues. CDR1 SGHAT and CDR2 FQNNGV come from the germline V gene. The CDR3 region has the DNA TGTGCCAGCAGCTTAATGGAGAGCTCTGGGGCCAACGTCCTGACTTTC. Translation gives CASSLMESSGANVLTF.

The chain uses TRBV11-2 and TRBJ2-1; 7 bases fit TRBD1. Germline V lookup: CDR1 SGHAT, CDR2 FQNNGV. V gave up 8 bases and J gave up 0 bases; unmatched junction bases: 7. This CDR3 spans 15 amino acids. The CDR3 DNA reads TGTGCCAGCGAACTGGGGGACAGCTCCTACAATGAGCAGTTCTTC. Translating it yields CASELGDSSYNEQFF.

The J gene is TRBJ1-2, the V gene TRBV7-2; a weak D match, TRBD1 (6 bases). Germline CDR1 reads SGHTA; CDR2 reads FQGNSA. Trimming pared 7 bases from V and 8 bases from J, leaving 17 bases between. The CDR3 sequence is 13 residues long. The CDR3 bases are TGTGCCAGCACTCTGCGGGGGGCAGGGGGCTACACCTTC. This codes for CASTLRGAGGYTF. Full variable domain (missing parts from reference TRBV7-2 and TRBJ1-2): GAGVSQSPSNKVTEKGKDVELRCDPISGHTALYWYRQSLGQGLEFLIYFQGNSAPDKSGLPSDRFSAERTGGSVSTLTIQRTQQEDSAVYLCASTLRGAGGYTFGSGTRLTVV.

The rearrangement links TRBV12-3 or TRBV12-4 to TRBJ1-6; no clear D gene. The CDR3 contains 13 residues. The ends were cut back, 7 bases at V and 13 bases at J, with 17 bases in the middle. This chain's CDR3 is CASTTTGVDPLHF. CDR3 DNA sequence: TGTGCCAGCACCACCACCGGGGTTGATCCCCTCCACTTT.

This chain uses TRBV29-1 with TRBJ2-1, with a weak D call TRBD2 (6 bases). Germline V lookup: CDR1 SQVTM, CDR2 ANQGSEA. V was shortened by 3 bases and J by 0 bases, with 15 bases between the two germline ends. The CDR3 loop spans 16 amino acids. The CDR3 loop reads CSVDSGQASSYNEQFF. CDR3 sequence (DNA): TGCAGCGTTGACAGCGGGCAGGCCAGCTCCTACAATGAGCAGTTCTTC.

This clone appeared a single time. Other nucleotide sequences from this sample produce the same CDR3. The J gene is TRBJ1-1, the V gene TRBV18; D is ambiguous. The V gene lost 3 bases and the J gene lost 2 bases, with 4 bases spanning the gap. CDR1 KGHSH and CDR2 LQKENI come from the germline V gene. The length of the CDR3 is 12 residues. The CDR3 sequence: CASSPLNTEAFF. Here the CDR3 DNA reads TGTGCCAGCTCACCGTTAAACACTGAAGCTTTCTTT.

This clone was detected only once. The V call is TRBV27, the J call TRBJ1-4; TRBD1 is a possible D gene (5 bases). V was pared by 5 bases and J by 5 bases, with 9 bases between. Germline V gene data show CDR1 as MNHEY and CDR2 as SMNVEV (reference sequence). The CDR3 runs to 13 residues. The CDR3 sequence: CASSVRQNEKLFF. The CDR3 DNA is TGTGCCAGCAGTGTCAGACAGAATGAAAAACTGTTTTTT.

The chain uses TRBV12-3 or TRBV12-4 and TRBJ1-2; 7 bases are shared with TRBD1. V lost 5 bases, J lost 4 bases, and 4 bases stayed unmatched. The CDR3 sequence is 13 residues long. The CDR3 reads CASSAQGFYGYTF. In DNA form, the CDR3 reads TGTGCCAGCAGTGCACAGGGGTTCTATGGCTACACCTTC.

The V and J genes are TRBV30 and TRBJ2-3; TRBD2 matches at 11 bases. CDR3 size: 15 residues. CDR1 GTSNPN and CDR2 SVGIG come from the germline V gene (reference sequence). Losses at the gene ends were 2 bases for V and 3 bases for J; bases not matched to a gene: 4. CDR3 sequence: CAWSKLAGGTDTQYF. CDR3 nucleotides: TGTGCCTGGAGTAAATTAGCGGGGGGGACAGATACGCAGTATTTT.

This clone appeared once. V usage is TRBV6-5 and J usage is TRBJ2-4; D is perhaps TRBD1 (5 bases). The CDR3 covers 15 residues. Germline CDR1 and CDR2: MNHEY and SVGAGI. The V and J ends lost 6 bases and 7 bases respectively, with 19 bases between them. The CDR3 DNA reads TGTGCCAGCAGAACAGATAGGGGAAGTGAGAACATTCAGTACTTC. Protein: CASRTDRGSENIQYF.

This clone was observed a handful of times. The chain uses TRBV3-1 (or the pseudogene TRBV3-2) and TRBJ1-1; D ambiguous. The CDR3 has 14 residues. Trimming left V 5 bases short and J 0 bases short, with 10 bases between. The germline gives CDR1 LGHDT, CDR2 YNNKEL (reference sequence). This CDR3 reads CASSFGLMNTEAFF. The CDR3 DNA reads as TGTGCCAGCAGCTTTGGACTGATGAACACTGAAGCTTTCTTT.